These T cell receptor beta chains were read from a single sample in a study of cytomegalovirus exposure and HLA in healthy donors. Profiling relied on immunoSEQ multiplex PCR, and the TCRdb table lists in-frame clones only, not all of them. Of around 110,000 clones in the sample, about four fifths were seen once. The sample taken for sequencing was PBMCs. These receptors came from a man younger than 40 in good health and CMV-seropositive. Both conserved end residues are part of each CDR3. D genes are given only for firm matches. Not every row has a clone size; where given, it reads once, few, many or a size class.

V,J,size,D,DNA,CDR3
TRBV7-9,TRBJ1-6,.,.,TGTTCCAGCAGCCGACAGCAGGGACTCACCTATAATTCACCCCTCCACTTT,CSSSRQQGLTYNSPLHF
TRBV4-2,TRBJ2-1,once,.,TGTGCCAGCAGCCAAGGGCTCACTGAGCAGTTCTTC,CASSQGLTEQFF
TRBV27,TRBJ2-3,.,.,TGTGCCAGCAGTTTCCCCGGACAGCGCACAGATACGCAGTATTTT,CASSFPGQRTDTQYF
TRBV4-1,TRBJ2-5,.,TRBD2,TGCGCCAGCAGCAAACTAGCGGGGGAACAAGAGACCCAGTACTTC,CASSKLAGEQETQYF
TRBV14,TRBJ2-7,.,.,TGTGCCAGCAGCACCAACAGGGTCGCTGCCGAGCAGTACTTC,CASSTNRVAAEQYF
TRBV11-2,TRBJ1-1,few,.,TGTGCCAGCAGCTTAGGGGACTACACTGAAGCTTTCTTT,CASSLGDYTEAFF
TRBV7-6,TRBJ2-7,.,.,TGTGCCAGCAGCTTAGGAGTCTCCTACGAGCAGTACTTC,CASSLGVSYEQYF
TRBV19,TRBJ1-3,.,.,TGTGCCAGTAGCTTAATCAGGGGAGGAAACACCATATATTTT,CASSLIRGGNTIYF
TRBV6-6,TRBJ2-3,once,TRBD2,TGTGCCAGCAGCCGACTAGCGGGGCTCACAAATACGCAGTATTTT,CASSRLAGLTNTQYF
TRBV6-1,TRBJ2-1,.,TRBD2,TGTGCCAGCACCTCCGGGACTAGTATAAATGAGCAGTTCTTC,CASTSGTSINEQFF
TRBV19,TRBJ1-2,.,.,TGTGCCAGTGAGGGCATGACTGGCAAATATGGCTACACCTTC,CASEGMTGKYGYTF
TRBV10-3,TRBJ1-1,.,.,TGTGCCATCAGTGAGTTAAGTTATGAGGCTTTCTTT,CAISELSYEAFF
TRBV7-9,TRBJ2-3,.,.,TGTGCCAGCAGCCTGAGGGGGATAGATACGCAGTATTTT,CASSLRGIDTQYF
TRBV19,TRBJ1-1,.,.,TGTGCCAGTAGTATAGTCGGGCAGGGGATCATCCCAAACACTGAAGCTTTCTTT,CASSIVGQGIIPNTEAFF
TRBV19,TRBJ1-5,once,.,TGTGCCAGTAGTTCCTCAACAGTTAATCAGCCCCAGCATTTT,CASSSSTVNQPQHF
TRBV19,TRBJ2-3,.,.,TGTGCCAGTAGTTCACAGGTAGTCACAGATACGCAGTATTTT,CASSSQVVTDTQYF
TRBV11-2,TRBJ2-6,.,TRBD2,TGTGCCAGCAGCTTAGGGACTAGCGGGGCTGGGGCCAACGTCCTGACTTTC,CASSLGTSGAGANVLTF
TRBV19,TRBJ2-7,.,TRBD2,TGTGCCAGTAGTGCAGACTGGGGAGGGAGCGAGCAGTACTTC,CASSADWGGSEQYF
TRBV5-8,TRBJ2-1,.,.,TGTGTTGTCCTAGCGCCCTACAATGAGCAGTTCTTC,CVVLAPYNEQFF
TRBV18,TRBJ2-3,.,.,TGTGCCAGCTCACCGAGACAGCCGGGCACAGATACGCAGTATTTT,CASSPRQPGTDTQYF
TRBV2,TRBJ2-7,once,.,TGTGCCAGCAGTGAAATCCGTACAAGCTCCTACGAGCAGTACTTC,CASSEIRTSSYEQYF
TRBV29-1,TRBJ1-2,.,.,TGCAGCGTTGCAGTGGGTCAGGACTATGGCTACACCTTC,CSVAVGQDYGYTF
TRBV6-1,TRBJ1-5,once,.,TGTGCCAGCAGTGCCGGCGGCACCAATCAGCCCCAGCATTTT,CASSAGGTNQPQHF
TRBV28,TRBJ1-2,.,.,TGTGCCAGCAGACGAAACGCGGACTTCCGCGGGGGAGTCGGCTACACCTTC,CASRRNADFRGGVGYTF
TRBV5-6,TRBJ2-7,.,.,TGTGCCAGCAGCTCGGGGGGCTGGGAGCAGTACTTC,CASSSGGWEQYF
TRBV5-1,TRBJ2-1,.,.,TGCGCCAGCAGCTTGGATCCGGGGGAGATATACAATGAGCAGTTCTTC,CASSLDPGEIYNEQFF
TRBV5-4,TRBJ1-3,.,.,TGTGCCAGCAGCTTGGTAGGGGGTACCATATATTTT,CASSLVGGTIYF
TRBV2,TRBJ1-1,few,TRBD1,TGTGCCAGCCAGGGGGCGGAAACGACTGAAGCTTTCTTT,CASQGAETTEAFF